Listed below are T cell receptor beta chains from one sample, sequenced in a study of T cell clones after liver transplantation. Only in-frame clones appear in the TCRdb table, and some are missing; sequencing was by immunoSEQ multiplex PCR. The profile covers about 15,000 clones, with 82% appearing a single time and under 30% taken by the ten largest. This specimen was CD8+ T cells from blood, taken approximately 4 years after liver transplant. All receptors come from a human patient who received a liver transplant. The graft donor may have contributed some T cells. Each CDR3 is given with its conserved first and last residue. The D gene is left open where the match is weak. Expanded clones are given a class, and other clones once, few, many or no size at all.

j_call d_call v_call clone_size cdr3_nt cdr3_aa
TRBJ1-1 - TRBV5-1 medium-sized TGCGCCAGCAGCTTTGGGAGTTATATGAACACTGAAGCTTTCTTT CASSFGSYMNTEAFF
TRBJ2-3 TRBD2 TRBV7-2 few TGTGCCAGCAGCTTAGAGACTAGCGGGGTGAGCACAGATACGCAGTATTTT CASSLETSGVSTDTQYF
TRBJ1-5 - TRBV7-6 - TGTGCCAGCAGCTTAGTCGGGGATCAGCCCCAGCATTTT CASSLVGDQPQHF
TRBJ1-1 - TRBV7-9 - TGTGCCAGCAGCGCAGACAGGTCGATGAACACTGAAGCTTTCTTT CASSADRSMNTEAFF
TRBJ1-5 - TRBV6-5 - TGTGCCAGCAGTTACAGTAGCAATCAGCCCCAGCATTTT CASSYSSNQPQHF
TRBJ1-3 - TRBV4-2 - TGTGCCAGCAGCCAAGATGGGCAGGGCAGTGGGAACACCATATATTTT CASSQDGQGSGNTIYF
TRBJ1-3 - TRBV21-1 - TGTGCCAGCAGCAAAGGGTCAGGGGCTACAGGGGGCCGGAGGTGGAACACCATATATTTT CASSKGSGATGGRRWNTIYF
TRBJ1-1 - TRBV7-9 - TGTGCCAGCAGCTTCTTGGAGGGTGGGGGTGAAGCTTTCTTT CASSFLEGGGEAFF
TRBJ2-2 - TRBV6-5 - TGTGCCAGCAGTTACTCGAAGGAGCTGTTTTTT CASSYSKELFF
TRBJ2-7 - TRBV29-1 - TGCAGCGTTGAAGATGATGGGCACGGGAGCTCCTACGAGCAGTACTTC CSVEDDGHGSSYEQYF
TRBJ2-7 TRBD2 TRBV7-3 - TGTGCCAGCAGCTTAAATCCGGGGGGTAACTACGAGCAGTACTTC CASSLNPGGNYEQYF
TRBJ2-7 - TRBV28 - TGTGCCAGCAGGGCCCGCTACGAGCAGTACTTC CASRARYEQYF
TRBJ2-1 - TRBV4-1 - TGCGCCAGCAGCCAAGTTCTGATGAGCTCCTACAATGAGCAGTTCTTC CASSQVLMSSYNEQFF
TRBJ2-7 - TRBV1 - TGCACCAGCAGCCATCCTAGGACGGGGGGGGACGAGCAGTACTTC CTSSHPRTGGDEQYF
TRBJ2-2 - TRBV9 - TGTGCCAGCAGCGTCTCCGGGGAGCTGTTTTTT CASSVSGELFF
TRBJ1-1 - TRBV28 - TGTGCCAGCACCCTTGCAGGGGTGGGTACTGAAGCTTTCTTT CASTLAGVGTEAFF
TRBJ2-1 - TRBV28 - TGTGCAGGGGGGCTGGGAGGGAATGAGCAGTTCTTC CAGGLGGNEQFF
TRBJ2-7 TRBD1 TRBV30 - TGTGCCGGTAAGGACAGGATTGCCTACGAGCAGTACTTC CAGKDRIAYEQYF
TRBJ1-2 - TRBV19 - TGTGCCAGTAGTGGAGGGTTCCATGGCTACACCTTC CASSGGFHGYTF